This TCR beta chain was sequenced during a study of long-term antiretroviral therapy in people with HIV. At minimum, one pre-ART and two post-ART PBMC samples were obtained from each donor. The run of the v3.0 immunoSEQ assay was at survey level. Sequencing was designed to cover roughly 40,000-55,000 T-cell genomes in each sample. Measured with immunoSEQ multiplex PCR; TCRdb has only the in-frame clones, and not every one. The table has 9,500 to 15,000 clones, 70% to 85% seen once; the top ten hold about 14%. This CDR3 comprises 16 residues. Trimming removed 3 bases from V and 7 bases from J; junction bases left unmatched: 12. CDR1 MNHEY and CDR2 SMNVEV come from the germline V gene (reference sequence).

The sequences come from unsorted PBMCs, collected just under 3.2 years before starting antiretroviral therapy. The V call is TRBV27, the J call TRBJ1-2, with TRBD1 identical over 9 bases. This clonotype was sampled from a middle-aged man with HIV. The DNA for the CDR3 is TGTGCCAGCAGTTTCACCCTGGCCGGGACAGGGTTTGGCTACACCTTC. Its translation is CASSFTLAGTGFGYTF.